The 26 T cell receptor beta chains reported below all come from one sample, sequenced in a study of breast tumors, draining lymph nodes, adjacent tissues. TCRdb reanalysed the multiplex PCR reads using MiXCR and keeps one entry per CDR3 protein. The table shows some 200,000 distinct CDR3 sequences, with over 25% occurring only once. The lymph nodes were axillary draining lymph nodes from breast cancer patients. Sequenced material: axillary lymph node tissue. The receptors come from a female donor with breast cancer. Some clones in this sample may be carry-over from other donors' samples.

Turning to this clonotype: Since a much larger clone is just one base distant, this may be a read error. The rearrangement joins TRBV9 to TRBJ1-5; tentatively, D is TRBD1 (5 bases). The CDR3 sequence is 13 residues long. Germline V gene data show CDR1 as SGDLS and CDR2 as YYNGEE. The DNA of the CDR3 is TGTGCCAGCAGCGTGAGTGCGGGGGAGCCCAAGCATTTT. It specifies CASSVSAGEPKHF.

This clonotype has ten or more counts. The chain employs TRBV19 and TRBJ2-3, with 11 bases aligning to TRBD2. The germline gives CDR1 LNHDA, CDR2 SQIVND (reference sequence). The CDR3 covers 18 residues. The V gene end was trimmed by 2 bases and the J gene end by 0 bases; junction bases not matched to a gene: 7. CDR3 in amino acids: CASSIKRTSGSSTDTQYF. CDR3 nucleotide sequence: TGTGCCAGTAGTATAAAGCGGACTAGCGGGTCTAGCACAGATACGCAGTATTTT.

This clonotype came up many times. The chain employs TRBV7-9 and TRBJ2-1, with D possibly matching TRBD2 (5 bases). Germline V gives CDR1 SEHNR, CDR2 FQNEAQ (reference sequence). This CDR3 spans 12 amino acids. Trimming removed 10 bases at V and 4 bases at J, with 11 bases between. CDR3 nucleotides: TGTGCCACCACGCGCGGGTACAATGAGCAGTTCTTC. This translates into CATTRGYNEQFF. Variable domain in full (rest from reference TRBV7-9 and TRBJ2-1): DTGVSQNPRHKITKRGQNVTFRCDPISEHNRLYWYRQTLGQGPEFLTYFQNEAQLEKSRLLSDRFSAERPKGSFSTLEIQRTEQGDSAMYLCATTRGYNEQFFGPGTRLTVL.

This clonotype has only a few counts. A clone one base away is much larger, so this may be a read error. The V and J genes are TRBV5-1 and TRBJ2-7, with a weak D call TRBD2 (7 bases). This CDR3 comprises 13 residues. CDR1 and CDR2 from the germline V gene are SGHRS and YFSETQ. The CDR3 region is CASSGAGAGEQCF. The CDR3 bases are TGCGCCAGCAGTGGGGCAGGGGCGGGGGAGCAGTGCTTC.

This clonotype was recorded at least ten times. This chain links TRBV7-9 with TRBJ1-2; D call uncertain. In germline, CDR1 is SEHNR, CDR2 FQNEAQ (reference sequence). V was clipped by 6 bases and J by 8 bases, with 16 bases between them. This CDR3 is built from 13 residues. CDR3 in amino acids: CASRHDAGKGYTF. DNA for the CDR3: TGTGCCAGCAGACATGACGCTGGGAAGGGCTACACCTTC.

J is TRBJ2-2 and V is TRBV6-6; 9 bases are a match to TRBD2. V gave up 5 bases and J gave up 2 bases; unmatched junction bases: 3. Germline values: CDR1 MNHNY, CDR2 SVGAGI (reference sequence). The CDR3 contains 15 residues. The CDR3 region is CASSQTSGNTGELFF. The CDR3 DNA is TGTGCCAGCAGTCAGACTAGCGGAAACACCGGGGAGCTGTTTTTT.

V gene TRBV5-1 combines with J gene TRBJ2-3; 7 bases map to TRBD2. Germline V lookup: CDR1 SGHRS, CDR2 YFSETQ. CDR3 length: 13 amino acids. V lost 0 bases, J lost 12 bases, and 7 bases stayed unmatched. The CDR3, as DNA: TGCGCCAGCAGCTTGGTTGTCCGGGGGGACCAGTATTTT. The encoded protein is CASSLVVRGDQYF.

In this sample, this clonotype turned up many times. The junction and the germline gene differ at one end; a read error may be behind it. The chain is built from TRBV20-1 and TRBJ2-1, with 11 positions matching TRBD2. The CDR3 runs to 16 residues. Germline V lookup: CDR1 DFQATT, CDR2 SNEGSKA (reference sequence). This chain's CDR3 is CSAMDATSGNYNEQFF. In nucleotides, the CDR3 is TGCAGCGCTATGGATGCGACTAGCGGGAATTACAATGAGCAGTTCTTC.

The sample holds many counts of this clonotype. The chain combines TRBV6-1 with TRBJ2-3; TRBD2 might be the D (6 bases). Germline V lookup: CDR1 MNHNS, CDR2 SASEGT. V lost 6 bases, J lost 6 bases, and 13 bases lay in between. This CDR3 contains 13 residues. The CDR3 reads CASSVLGRDTQYF. CDR3 bases: TGTGCCAGCAGCGTACTGGGGAGGGATACGCAGTATTTT.

This clonotype was picked up many times. V is TRBV29-1 and J is TRBJ2-3; TRBD2 matches at 9 bases. CDR1 is SQVTM and CDR2 is ANQGSEA in the germline V gene. V gave up 4 bases and J gave up 0 bases; unmatched junction bases: 2. The CDR3 consists of 14 residues. Here the CDR3 DNA reads TGCAGCGTTGGGAGCGGGGGGAGCACAGATACGCAGTATTTT. Its protein product is CSVGSGGSTDTQYF.

This clonotype was picked up many times. The chain links TRBV7-2 to TRBJ2-3; the D gene is possibly TRBD2 (5 bases). The CDR3 is 15 residues long. With 5 bases removed from V and 0 bases from J, the gap between germline ends came to 12 bases. The germline V gene has CDR1 SGHTA and CDR2 FQGNSA. CDR3 coding DNA: TGTGCCAGCAGCCGCGAGCGGTCTAGCACAGATACGCAGTATTTT. Translated, it gives CASSRERSSTDTQYF.

The chain combines TRBV29-1 with TRBJ2-1; 16 bases map to TRBD2. V shed 8 bases, J shed 15 bases, and the junction held 13 bases outside the gene matches. This CDR3 spans 14 amino acids. Germline V lookup: CDR1 SQVTM, CDR2 ANQGSEA. This CDR3 is CSSYGTSGGDRRFF. In DNA form, the CDR3 reads TGCAGCAGTTACGGGACTAGCGGGGGGGATAGGCGGTTCTTC.

Comment on this clonotype: The conserved closing phenylalanine or tryptophan is absent in this CDR3, likely reflecting a read error. The V gene is TRBV20-1, the J gene TRBJ2-7; 14 bases agree with TRBD2. CDR1 is DFQATT and CDR2 is SNEGSKA in the germline V gene (reference sequence). Trimming removed 6 bases from V and 2 bases from J; junction bases left unmatched: 6. The CDR3 is 15 residues long. Written as DNA, the CDR3 is TGCAGTGCATCGGGACTAGCGGGAGTGGCCTACGAGCAGTACCTC. It is translated as CSASGLAGVAYEQYL.

This clonotype was recorded a few times. The V and J genes are TRBV18 and TRBJ2-3; D may be TRBD2 (5 bases). V was clipped by 3 bases and J by 7 bases, with 14 bases between them. The CDR3 consists of 14 residues. The germline V gene has CDR1 KGHSH and CDR2 LQKENI. The CDR3 loop is CASSPRPSKYTQYF. The CDR3 region has the DNA TGTGCCAGCTCACCGAGGCCTAGCAAATATACGCAGTATTTT. Based on the CDR3 plus reference TRBV18 and TRBJ2-3, the full variable domain is NAGVMQNPRHLVRRRGQEARLRCSPMKGHSHVYWYRQLPEEGLKFMVYLQKENIIDESGMPKERFSAEFPKEGPSILRIQQVVRGDSAAYFCASSPRPSKYTQYFGPGTRLTVL.

Notes on this clonotype: A much bigger clone sits one base away, suggesting this may be a read error. The chain carries TRBV19 and TRBJ1-2; TRBD1 aligns across 9 bases. The CDR3 is 15 amino acids. The germline CDR1 and CDR2 sequences are LNHDA and SQIVND (reference sequence). This chain's CDR3 is CASSPRTGGDYDYTF. In DNA, the CDR3 is TGTGCCAGTAGTCCCCGAACAGGGGGCGACTATGACTACACCTTC.

CDR3 loop: CATSSGLAGRADTQYF. CDR3 in DNA: TGTGCCACCAGCAGTGGACTAGCGGGGAGGGCAGATACGCAGTATTTT. This chain connects TRBV15 to TRBJ2-3, with 12 bases matching TRBD2. The germline V gene encodes CDR1 LNHNV and CDR2 YYDKDF (reference sequence). The V segment lost 3 bases and the J segment 4 bases; nucleotides outside the gene matches: 5. The CDR3 length is 16 residues.

This clonotype showed up many times. The chain is built from TRBV4-2 and TRBJ2-1; 8 nucleotides line up with TRBD2. CDR3 length equals 17 residues. Germline V gene sequence: CDR1 LGHNA, CDR2 YNFKEQ. V trimming: 0 bases; J trimming: 4 bases; junction bases outside the gene matches: 8. The CDR3 protein is CASSQEGRGGPYNEQFF. The CDR3 DNA is TGTGCCAGCAGCCAAGAGGGACGGGGGGGCCCTTACAATGAGCAGTTCTTC.

This clonotype was found many times. The chain links TRBV30 to TRBJ2-2, with 8 bases that match TRBD1. Germline trimming cut 3 bases from V and 6 bases from J; bases unmatched to any gene: 9. The CDR3 spans 15 residues. The germline V gene encodes CDR1 GTSNPN and CDR2 SVGIG (reference sequence). CDR3 loop: CAWSEDRVDPGELFF. CDR3 DNA sequence: TGTGCCTGGAGCGAGGACAGGGTTGATCCCGGGGAGCTGTTTTTT.

V is TRBV30 and J is TRBJ2-3; D is possibly TRBD2 (7 bases). The germline V gene has CDR1 GTSNPN and CDR2 SVGIG (reference sequence). The CDR3 has 19 residues. Trimming took 0 bases from V and 6 from J, leaving 28 bases between them. CDR3 nucleotide sequence: TGTGCCTGGAGTGTAGTCGGACTAGTGGGGGGGCCCGATCCGGATACGCAGTATTTT. This gives the protein CAWSVVGLVGGPDPDTQYF. The full variable domain, its missing parts supplied by reference TRBV30 and TRBJ2-3, is SQTIHQWPATLVQPVGSPLSLECTVEGTSNPNLYWYRQAAGRGLQLLFYSVGIGQISSEVPQNLSASRPQDRQFILSSKKLLLSDSGFYLCAWSVVGLVGGPDPDTQYFGPGTRLTVL.

This clonotype was seen many times. The gene calls are TRBV28 and TRBJ1-2; a possible D gene is TRBD1 (6 bases). This CDR3 contains 14 residues. Germline assignment: CDR1 MDHEN and CDR2 SYDVKM. V lost 6 bases to trimming and J lost 2 bases, with 13 bases between them. This CDR3 reads CASRSGTINYGYTF. CDR3 DNA: TGTGCCAGCAGATCAGGGACAATCAACTATGGCTACACCTTC.

This clonotype turned up a few times. V usage is TRBV5-6 and J usage is TRBJ2-1, with D possibly being TRBD2 (6 bases). The V end lost 0 bases, the J end lost 10 bases, and 17 bases lay between the germline ends. Per the germline V gene, CDR1 is SGHDT and CDR2 is YYEEEE. CDR3 length equals 15 residues. The CDR3 DNA reads TGTGCCAGCAGCTTGGGACTAGGAGGGCCAATCGAGCAGTTCTTC. This codes for CASSLGLGGPIEQFF.

In this sample, this clonotype turned up once. The genes are TRBV20-1 and TRBJ2-3, with D perhaps TRBD2 (7 bases). This CDR3 has 14 amino acids. V lost 6 bases and J 4 bases, leaving 17 bases between the germline ends. Germline V gives CDR1 DFQATT, CDR2 SNEGSKA (reference sequence). The DNA for the CDR3 is TGCAGTGCCACTGAAGGGGGGGGGCCAGATACGCAGTATTTT. Translation gives CSATEGGGPDTQYF.

This clonotype turned up a few times. The chain joins TRBV12-3 or TRBV12-4 to TRBJ1-1, with 9 nucleotides matching TRBD1. The CDR3 totals 15 residues. Trimming removed 2 bases from V and 5 bases from J; junction bases left unmatched: 6. The CDR3 loop is CASSLHTDRGTEAFF. The CDR3 DNA reads TGTGCCAGCAGTTTACACACGGACAGGGGTACTGAAGCTTTCTTT.

This clonotype was seen at least ten times. The chain uses TRBV5-1 and TRBJ2-5; D unclear. Germline V gene data show CDR1 as SGHRS and CDR2 as YFSETQ. V was cut by 0 bases and J by 7 bases, with 22 bases left in between. This CDR3 has 17 residues. The CDR3 region is CASSLEGQQILTGTQYF. The CDR3 nucleotides are TGCGCCAGCAGCTTGGAAGGTCAGCAAATCCTCACCGGGACCCAGTACTTC.

This clonotype was found many times. The chain carries TRBV19 and TRBJ2-2; TRBD1 agrees at 12 bases. The CDR3 totals 18 residues. V lost 5 bases, J lost 5 bases, and 12 bases stayed unmatched. The V gene's germline CDR1 is LNHDA and CDR2 SQIVND (reference sequence). CDR3 nucleotides: TGTGCCAGTAGTTATCTCTCCGGGACAGGGGGCTCTACCGGGGAGCTGTTTTTT. Protein product: CASSYLSGTGGSTGELFF.

This clonotype was picked up many times. This rearrangement joins TRBV12-3 or TRBV12-4 to TRBJ1-2; D may be TRBD1 (6 bases). The CDR3 has 14 amino acids. Trimming cost V 8 bases and J 0 bases, with 13 bases left between them. Here the CDR3 reads CASVPGTPNYGYTF. The CDR3 DNA reads TGTGCCAGCGTCCCCGGGACACCTAACTATGGCTACACCTTC.